One and the same sample provided the 12 T cell receptor beta chains below, sequenced in a study of regulatory T cells in long-lasting Graves disease. Construction of the TCR beta libraries employed iRepertoire HTBI primers in conjunction with Arm-PCR of CDR3 regions. TCRdb recomputed calls from the multiplex PCR reads with MiXCR, one row per CDR3 protein. The sample includes about 430,000 distinct CDR3 sequences, around a fifth of them seen just once. Time point here: persistent/refractory GD, antithyroid drugs over 5 years with positive TRAb. Scientists built the TCR library using RNA that was extracted from PBMCs. Source: peripheral blood mononuclear cells (PBMCs), taken when the disease was refractory, from a patient treated with antithyroid drugs. These receptors came from a female donor with Graves disease.

The count of this clonotype is one. This chain links TRBV20-1 with TRBJ2-5, with 12 bases lining up with TRBD2. The J call is uncertain, as TRBJ2-1 better fits the DNA end. This CDR3 region has 17 residues. Germline lookup yields CDR1 DFQATT and CDR2 SNEGSKA (reference sequence). The CDR3 DNA reads as TGCAGTGCCCCAGGGACTAGCGGGCCGCTGATCTACAATGAGCAGTTCTTC. It codes for CSAPGTSGPLIYNEQFF.

This clonotype was seen repeatedly, ten times or more. V gene TRBV12-3 or TRBV12-4 combines with J gene TRBJ1-2; tentative D call: TRBD1 (6 bases). The CDR3 contains 14 residues. Trimming pared 7 bases from V and 2 bases from J, leaving 14 bases between. Here the CDR3 reads CASTSDRSNYGYTF. CDR3 bases: TGTGCCAGCACCAGCGACAGGTCCAACTATGGCTACACCTTC.

The V gene is TRBV7-8, the J gene TRBJ2-7; the D call may be TRBD1 or TRBD2 (5 bases each). V was clipped by 3 bases and J by 1 base, with 10 bases between them. Germline values: CDR1 SGHVS, CDR2 FQNEAQ. There are 14 residues in the CDR3. CDR3: CASSFWDGSYEQYF. The CDR3 nucleotides are TGTGCCAGCAGCTTCTGGGACGGTTCCTACGAGCAGTACTTC.

This chain links TRBV24-1 with TRBJ2-5; D is unresolved. TRBJ2-1 explains the end of the DNA better; the J call may be wrong. Looked up from germline, CDR1 is KGHDR and CDR2 is SFDVKD. The CDR3 consists of 13 residues. The chain's CDR3 is CATSDFRMGEQFF. CDR3 in DNA: TGTGCCACCAGTGATTTCCGTATGGGTGAGCAGTTCTTC.

This clonotype was counted many times. V gene TRBV18 combines with J gene TRBJ1-1; D gene uncertain. CDR1 and CDR2 from the germline V gene are KGHSH and LQKENI. The V end was cut by 3 bases, the J end by 10 bases, with 18 bases between. The CDR3 spans 14 residues. CDR3 DNA: TGTGCCAGCTCACCCACAAAACTCGAAGTTCGAGCTTTCTTT. Translating gives CASSPTKLEVRAFF.

This clonotype appeared many times. The chain has TRBV7-2 and TRBJ2-7, with 9 positions matching TRBD1. The CDR3 loop spans 15 amino acids. CDR1 is SGHTA, CDR2 FQGNSA, per germline. With V trimmed by 5 bases and J by 4 bases, 9 bases remained unmatched. CDR3 in DNA: TGTGCCAGCAGCCCAGCGGGACAGGGTCGGTACGAGCAGTACTTC. This codes for CASSPAGQGRYEQYF.

This chain connects TRBV5-4 to TRBJ2-2; D is unclear. The CDR3 length is 13 residues. The germline V gene encodes CDR1 SGHNT and CDR2 YYREEE (reference sequence). With 2 bases removed from V and 7 bases from J, the gap between germline ends came to 9 bases. Written as DNA, the CDR3 is TGTGCCAGCAGCTTTTCTGGTGGCGGGGAGCTGTTTTTT. It codes for CASSFSGGGELFF.

In this sample, this clonotype turned up many times. The chain is built from TRBV6-1 and TRBJ2-5; D ambiguous. The CDR3 extends over 14 amino acids. The germline V and J ends were trimmed by 7 bases and 4 bases, with 16 bases remaining between them. Germline CDR1 is MNHNS and CDR2 is SASEGT. CDR3 protein: CASNPVRFGETQYF. CDR3 bases: TGTGCCAGCAACCCGGTCCGGTTCGGAGAGACCCAGTACTTC.

V and J are TRBV7-9 and TRBJ1-1, with D perhaps TRBD1 (6 bases). CDR1 is SEHNR and CDR2 is FQNEAQ in the germline V gene (reference sequence). V lost 5 bases, J lost 2 bases, and 12 bases lay in between. This CDR3 is 14 amino acids long. The CDR3 sequence: CASSRSGANTEAFF. The CDR3 DNA reads TGTGCCAGCAGCCGATCAGGGGCTAACACTGAAGCTTTCTTT.

CDR3 DNA: TGTGCCAGCAGCTTAGATCTGCTATCCGGACAGGGAGGGGAGCAGTACTTC. It translates to CASSLDLLSGQGGEQYF. The gene calls are TRBV11-2 and TRBJ2-7; a possible D gene is TRBD1 (8 bases). CDR3 length equals 17 residues. The V and J ends lost 0 bases and 7 bases respectively, with 22 bases between them. Germline V gene sequence: CDR1 SGHAT, CDR2 FQNNGV.

This clonotype came up many times. The chain links TRBV2 to TRBJ2-7; no clear D. The V gene's germline CDR1 is SNHLY and CDR2 FYNNEI. The CDR3 covers 8 residues. Between the trimmed V and J ends, which lost 3 bases and 12 bases, there was a span of 3 bases. Written as DNA, the CDR3 is TGTGCCAGCAGTGACGGGTACTTC. Protein product: CASSDGYF.

The rearrangement uses TRBV18 and TRBJ1-4; D remains ambiguous. V gave up 3 bases and J gave up 0 bases, with 8 bases separating them. Germline-derived CDR1 and CDR2 are KGHSH and LQKENI. The CDR3 runs to 15 residues. The CDR3 region is CASSPDLATNEKLFF. In DNA form, the CDR3 reads TGTGCCAGCTCACCGGACCTTGCAACTAATGAAAAACTGTTTTTT.